This TCR beta chain was profiled in a study of T cell repertoires in cytomegalovirus infection. The overall study: Evidence of both CMV infection and a matching HLA type came from public TCR beta signatures.

The CDR3 length is 11 residues. Looked up from germline, CDR1 is SGHTA and CDR2 is FQGNSA. The ends were cut back, 4 bases at V and 12 bases at J, with 10 bases in the middle. TCRdb re-called the reads with MiXCR, one entry per CDR3 protein. In the table there are some 200,000 distinct CDR3 sequences, 9.5% of which are singletons. Study-wide results and limits: CMV-specific TCR beta clonotypes restricted by HLA-C were the ones dominating the ex vivo response.

This clonotype was observed many times. The antigen remains undetermined. The TCR was taken from a human donor in good health (CMV status not recorded). Some clones in this sample may be carry-over from other donors' samples. The specimen was PBMCs. The chain carries TRBV7-2 and TRBJ2-1; no definite D call. CDR3 nucleotide sequence: TGTGCCAGCAGCTATCCGTCGGCGCAGTTCTTC. It translates to CASSYPSAQFF.